The clone carrying this T cell receptor beta chain was detected only once. This entry belongs to a study of blood T cell repertoires in COVID-19. Study details: Some COVID-19 samples were acute and others convalescent; all came from the United States, Italy and Spain.

Method: immunoSEQ multiplex PCR; TCRdb's copy keeps in-frame clones and lacks some. The table has about 60,000 clones, roughly 88% seen once. Germline V CDR1 and CDR2: SGHAT, FQDESV (reference sequence). V lost 1 base and J lost 4, with 10 bases in between. This CDR3 contains 14 residues. The receptor's source is a man in his sixties with acute or convalescent COVID-19. Sequenced: peripheral blood. V is TRBV11-1 and J is TRBJ1-1; possibly TRBD1 for D (5 bases). The DNA of the CDR3 is TGTGCCAGCAGCTTAGAGTGGGGGGTCACTGAAGCTTTCTTT. This gives the protein CASSLEWGVTEAFF. The whole variable domain, remainder taken from reference TRBV11-1 and TRBJ1-1, is EAEVAQSPRYKITEKSQAVAFWCDPISGHATLYWYRQILGQGPELLVQFQDESVVDDSQLPKDRFSAERLKGVDSTLKIQPAELGDSAMYLCASSLEWGVTEAFFGQGTRLTVV.